The 5 T cell receptor beta chains in this list originate from one sample, sequenced in a study of T cells in Graves' hyperthyroidism and ophthalmopathy. TCR beta CDR3 regions were amplified from RNA transcripts. A set of HTBI primers served as the primers for a first-round RT-PCR of the TCR CDR3. MiXCR was run by TCRdb on the multiplex PCR reads, yielding one entry per CDR3 protein. The repertoire includes about 620,000 distinct CDR3 sequences, around 15% of them detected once, and 3.8% sits in the top ten. Specimen: blood. These receptors were collected from a woman aged 25 to 39 with Graves' hyperthyroidism.

The gene calls are TRBV7-3 and TRBJ2-1; 8 bases are shared with TRBD1. Germline V CDR1 and CDR2: SGHTA, FQGTGA. Trimming removed 5 bases from V and 7 bases from J; junction bases left unmatched: 10. CDR3 length: 15 residues. The CDR3 DNA follows: TGTGCCAGCAGCCTTCAGGGGGCGGGACCAAATGAGCAGTTCTTC. Translating gives CASSLQGAGPNEQFF.

The CDR3 reads CATSSEGFRSDTQYF. In DNA, the CDR3 is TGTGCCACCAGCAGCGAGGGGTTTCGGTCAGATACGCAGTATTTT. The rearrangement joins TRBV15 to TRBJ2-3, with D perhaps TRBD1 or TRBD2 (5 bases each). The CDR3 extends over 15 amino acids. The V end lost 3 bases, the J end lost 4 bases, and 14 bases lay between the germline ends. Germline CDR1 reads LNHNV; CDR2 reads YYDKDF (reference sequence).

This clonotype was detected many times. The rearrangement links TRBV6-2 or TRBV6-3 to TRBJ1-5; TRBD1 aligns across 7 bases. V lost 6 bases and J lost 1; bases outside the gene matches: 6. CDR1 is MNHEY and CDR2 is SVGEGT in the germline V gene. This CDR3 region has 15 residues. CDR3 coding DNA: TGTGCCAGCAGGCTGCCGGGACAGAGCAATCAGCCCCAGCATTTT. This sequence encodes CASRLPGQSNQPQHF.

This clonotype occurred many times. Written as DNA, the CDR3 is TGTGCCAGCAGTCGGGACCCCGCGAGAGAGCAGTACTTC. This translates into CASSRDPAREQYF. The gene calls are TRBV28 and TRBJ2-7, with D perhaps matching TRBD1 or TRBD2 (5 bases each). The V gene's germline CDR1 is MDHEN and CDR2 SYDVKM. V dropped 5 bases and J dropped 7 bases, with 15 bases sitting between them. The CDR3 sequence is 13 residues long.

This clonotype was counted at least ten times. The V gene is TRBV2, the J gene TRBJ2-3, with D perhaps being TRBD1 or TRBD2 (5 bases each). Trimming stripped 6 bases from V and 0 bases from J, with 10 bases between. Germline CDR1 and CDR2: SNHLY and FYNNEI. The CDR3 has 14 amino acids. CDR3: CASRRDLSTDTQYF. In DNA form, the CDR3 reads TGTGCCAGCAGACGGGACCTAAGCACAGATACGCAGTATTTT. Full variable domain (remainder filled in from reference TRBV2 and TRBJ2-3): EPEVTQTPSHQVTQMGQEVILRCVPISNHLYFYWYRQILGQKVEFLVSFYNNEISEKSEIFDDQFSVERPDGSNFTLKIRSTKLEDSAMYFCASRRDLSTDTQYFGPGTRLTVL.